This T cell receptor beta chain was observed in a study of blood T cell repertoires in COVID-19. Study context: Researchers got acute and convalescent COVID-19 samples from the United States, Italy and Spain. PBMCs, B-cell-depleted T cells, or T cells provided the cDNA or gDNA that made up the material.

Under the authors' procedure: Amplification of reference gene primers provided the estimated nucleated cell counts. The assay was immunoSEQ multiplex PCR, and TCRdb's table has in-frame clones only and misses some. That table gives V, J and clone size, and the DNA gave D and trimming. The table lists tens of thousands of clones, around 85% of them singletons. Germline CDR1 reads SGHTS; CDR2 reads YDEGEE. The CDR3 consists of 14 residues. Trimming took off 1 base at V and 1 base at J, with 9 bases between the two ends. Input material: peripheral blood. The gene calls are TRBV5-8 and TRBJ2-7; perhaps TRBD1 as D (6 bases). The receptor was derived from a man in his fifties with active COVID-19. The CDR3 region is CASSLQGFSYEQYF. Written as DNA, the CDR3 is TGTGCCAGCAGCTTGCAGGGGTTTTCCTACGAGCAGTACTTC.